This T cell receptor beta chain derives from a study of identifying expanded T cells in peripheral blood. A remark on this clone: Its specificity is unknown.

The V and J ends lost 9 bases and 5 bases respectively, with 14 bases between them. This CDR3 contains 14 residues. Germline V gene lookup returns CDR1 MNHNY and CDR2 SVGAGI (reference sequence). Here immunoSEQ multiplex PCR was the method, and the copy in TCRdb shows in-frame clones only, minus some. Of approximately 120,000 clones in the sample, around 84% were seen once. Study observations and caveats: Approximately two-week clone count variance significantly increased as total template count grew. Approximately 1.2 clones differed between technical replicates, versus approximately 16 and 19 over time.

During the collection period, no donor immune events like infections were recorded. Sequencing used blood. The source is a person aged 18-70 years in good health. V and J are TRBV6-6 and TRBJ1-6; D possibly corresponds to TRBD1 (5 bases). The CDR3 reads CASRKAGNNSPLHF. In nucleotides, the CDR3 is TGTGCCAGTCGTAAGGCAGGGAATAATTCACCCCTCCACTTT.